This is a list of T cell receptor beta chains from one sample in a study of cytomegalovirus exposure and HLA in healthy donors. Sequencing was performed with immunoSEQ multiplex PCR; in TCRdb, only in-frame clones are kept and a portion is missing. The sample lists about 160,000 clones; 82% were seen once. Sequencing was performed on PBMCs. The receptors originated from a girl aged 10 to 17 in good health and CMV-seropositive. CDR3s include the opening cysteine and the closing phenylalanine or tryptophan. The D gene is left open where the match is weak. Not all rows give a size; the values are once, few, many and, for expanded clones, a class.

-,-,TRBV18,TRBJ2-5,TGTGCCAGCTCACCACCGATTCGGCAAGAGACCCAGTACTTC,CASSPPIRQETQYF
TRBD1,few,TRBV28,TRBJ1-1,TGTGCCAGCAGTCTCTACTCCGACAGGGATGAGACTGAAGCTTTCTTT,CASSLYSDRDETEAFF
TRBD1,-,TRBV6-5,TRBJ1-3,TGTGCCAGCAGACCCGACAGGGGTTCCGGAAACACCATATATTTT,CASRPDRGSGNTIYF
TRBD1,-,TRBV5-6,TRBJ1-4,TGTGCCAGCAGCCGGGGGCCCCCGGACAGGGGTGAAAAACTGTTTTTT,CASSRGPPDRGEKLFF
TRBD1,few,TRBV6-1,TRBJ1-5,TGTGCCAGCAGTGAATGGTCCCCCGGGACAGGGAATCAGCCCCAGCATTTT,CASSEWSPGTGNQPQHF
-,-,TRBV28,TRBJ1-4,TGTGCCAGCAGACGGACAGAACTTAATGAAAAACTGTTTTTT,CASRRTELNEKLFF
TRBD2,-,TRBV2,TRBJ2-7,TGTGCCAGCAGTGAAGGACTAGCGGGGGGTTACGAGCAGTACTTC,CASSEGLAGGYEQYF
-,-,TRBV11-2,TRBJ1-4,TGTGCCAGCAGCTTAGGCCCCGGTAATAATGAAAAACTGTTTTTT,CASSLGPGNNEKLFF
-,-,TRBV6-6,TRBJ2-7,TGTGCCAGCAGTCGACAGTCCTACGAGCAGTACTTC,CASSRQSYEQYF
TRBD2,-,TRBV30,TRBJ2-5,TGTGCCTGGGGTAGCGGGAGCGAGGAGACCCAGTACTTC,CAWGSGSEETQYF
TRBD1,-,TRBV6-1,TRBJ1-5,TGTGCCAGCACCGAGGACAGGGGATATGGGCAGCCCCAGCATTTT,CASTEDRGYGQPQHF
TRBD1,-,TRBV4-3,TRBJ2-7,TGCGCCAGCAGCCGACTGACAGGGCCATCCTACGAGCAGTACTTC,CASSRLTGPSYEQYF
-,-,TRBV2,TRBJ2-6,TGTGCCAGCAGAAAGTCGAGCTCTGGGGCCAACGTCCTGACTTTC,CASRKSSSGANVLTF
TRBD1,once,TRBV10-2,TRBJ2-1,TGCGCCAGCAGTGATGCCCGGGACAGGACTTACAATGAGCAGTTCTTC,CASSDARDRTYNEQFF
-,-,TRBV6-6,TRBJ2-3,TGTGCCAGCAGTTACCAGGGTGTTGGCACAGATACGCAGTATTTT,CASSYQGVGTDTQYF
-,-,TRBV10-3,TRBJ1-1,TGTGCCATCAGTGGACAGGCCAACACTGAAGCTTTCTTT,CAISGQANTEAFF
-,-,TRBV28,TRBJ2-3,TGTGCCAGCAGAGGGCGGGGACTGACAGCAGATACGCAGTATTTT,CASRGRGLTADTQYF
-,-,TRBV20-1,TRBJ2-7,TGCAGTGCTAGGACAGGCTACGAGCAGTACTTC,CSARTGYEQYF
-,-,TRBV28,TRBJ1-2,TGTGCCAGCAAAGCGGGGAACTATGGCTACACCTTC,CASKAGNYGYTF
TRBD2,-,TRBV2,TRBJ2-1,TGTGCCAGCAGTGTCCGCGGAGCGGGGTTGATAAATGAGCAGTTCTTC,CASSVRGAGLINEQFF
-,-,TRBV28,TRBJ2-3,TGTGCCAGCAGTTTCCCAGGCCGCACAGATACGCAGTATTTT,CASSFPGRTDTQYF
-,-,TRBV7-3,TRBJ2-5,TGTGCCAGCAGCTCGCAGGGCTGGGAGACCCAGTACTTC,CASSSQGWETQYF
-,-,TRBV28,TRBJ2-3,TGTGCCAGCAGCCGACTCACAGATACGCAGTATTTT,CASSRLTDTQYF
-,-,TRBV18,TRBJ1-4,TGTGCCAGCTCACCATCCGCAACTAATGAAAAACTGTTTTTT,CASSPSATNEKLFF
-,-,TRBV13,TRBJ1-2,TGTGCCAGCAGCTCCTACCTACCCGGCTATGGCTACACCTTC,CASSSYLPGYGYTF
TRBD1,once,TRBV7-8,TRBJ2-5,TGTGCCAGCAGCCAAGACGGGACAGTCGAGACCCAGTACTTC,CASSQDGTVETQYF
-,-,TRBV9,TRBJ2-3,TGTGCCAGCAGCGCAGGACAGTTAGACACAGATACGCAGTATTTT,CASSAGQLDTDTQYF
TRBD1,once,TRBV5-1,TRBJ2-5,TGCGCCAGCACTTATCGGGGACAGGGGGGAGAGACCCAGTACTTC,CASTYRGQGGETQYF
-,-,TRBV5-4,TRBJ2-3,TGTGCCAGCAGCTGGGCCGGCACAGATACGCAGTATTTT,CASSWAGTDTQYF
TRBD1,-,TRBV6-6,TRBJ1-1,TGTGCCAGCAGTCAGGACAGGGCCGTCACTGAAGCTTTCTTT,CASSQDRAVTEAFF
-,-,TRBV7-6,TRBJ2-5,TGTGCCAGCAGCTTAGCACCAGGGGGGCAGACCCAGTACTTC,CASSLAPGGQTQYF
-,-,TRBV7-7,TRBJ2-1,TGTGCTAGCAGCTTAAGCGGCGGGGATGAGCAGTTCTTC,CASSLSGGDEQFF
-,-,TRBV18,TRBJ1-5,TGTGCCGCCCCGCTAGGAGGGATGATGTGGGATCAGCCCCAGCATTTT,CAAPLGGMMWDQPQHF